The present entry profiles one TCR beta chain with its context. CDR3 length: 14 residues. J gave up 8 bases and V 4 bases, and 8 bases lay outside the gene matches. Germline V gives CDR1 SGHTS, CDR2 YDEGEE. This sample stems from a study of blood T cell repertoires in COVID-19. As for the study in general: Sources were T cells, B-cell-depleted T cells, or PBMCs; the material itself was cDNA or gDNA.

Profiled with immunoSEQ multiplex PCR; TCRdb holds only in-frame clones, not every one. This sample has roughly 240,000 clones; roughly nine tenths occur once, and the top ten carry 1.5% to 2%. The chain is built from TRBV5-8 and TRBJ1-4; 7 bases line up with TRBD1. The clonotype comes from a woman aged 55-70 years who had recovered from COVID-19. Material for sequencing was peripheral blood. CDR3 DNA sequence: TGTGCCAGCAGCCCAATCAGGGGGAGCGAAAAACTGTTTTTT. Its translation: CASSPIRGSEKLFF. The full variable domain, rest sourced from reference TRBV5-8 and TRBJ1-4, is EAGVTQSPTHLIKTRGQQATLRCSPISGHTSVYWYQQALGLGLQFLLWYDEGEERNRGNFPPRFSGRQFPNYSSELNVNALELEDSALYLCASSPIRGSEKLFFGSGTQLSVL.